These 29 T cell receptor beta chains originate from one sample sequenced in a study of blood T cell repertoires in COVID-19. The method was immunoSEQ multiplex PCR; TCRdb's version includes in-frame clones alone and lacks a portion of them. The table has more than 200,000 clones, around four fifths seen once. Material for sequencing was peripheral blood. Receptor source: a man aged 60 to 75 with acute or convalescent COVID-19.

The chain uses TRBV4-3 and TRBJ2-1, with 14 bases identical to TRBD2. Per the germline V gene, CDR1 is LGHNA and CDR2 is YSLEER. V was clipped by 3 bases and J by 7 bases; unmatched bases: 2. CDR3 length equals 15 residues. The CDR3 nucleotides are TGCGCCAGCAGCCAGGGACTAGCGGGAGATAATGAGCAGTTCTTC. It yields the protein CASSQGLAGDNEQFF.

The chain recombines TRBV14 with TRBJ1-1; 9 bases match TRBD1. Germline CDR1 is SGHDN and CDR2 is FVKESK. CDR3 size: 14 residues. V shed 5 bases, J shed 6 bases, and the junction held 7 bases outside the gene matches. The CDR3 reads CASSIWTGAAEAFF. DNA for the CDR3: TGTGCCAGCAGCATTTGGACAGGGGCGGCTGAAGCTTTCTTT.

The chain uses TRBV7-8 and TRBJ2-5, with unresolved D. CDR1 SGHVS and CDR2 FQNEAQ come from the germline V gene. The CDR3 has 14 residues. V was cut by 1 base and J by 5 bases, with 11 bases left in between. The CDR3 spells CASSLVLERETQYF. The CDR3 bases are TGTGCCAGCAGCTTAGTGTTGGAGAGGGAGACCCAGTACTTC.

This clone appeared a single time. The rearrangement uses TRBV5-6 and TRBJ1-2; unclear D gene. The CDR3 has 15 amino acids. Trimming pared 6 bases from V and 2 bases from J, leaving 17 bases between. CDR1 SGHDT and CDR2 YYEEEE come from the germline V gene. The CDR3 DNA reads as TGTGCCAGCACCTTTAAAGGTACAGTGAACTATGGCTACACCTTC. Its protein product is CASTFKGTVNYGYTF. Combining the CDR3 with reference TRBV5-6 and TRBJ1-2 gives the whole variable domain DAGVTQSPTHLIKTRGQQVTLRCSPKSGHDTVSWYQQALGQGPQFIFQYYEEEERQRGNFPDRFSGHQFPNYSSELNVNALLLGDSALYLCASTFKGTVNYGYTFGSGTRLTVV.

In its sample, this clone was seen a few times. The genes are TRBV10-3 and TRBJ2-5, with 7 nucleotides matching TRBD2. V shed 7 bases, J shed 1 base, and the junction held 6 bases outside the gene matches. CDR3 size: 14 residues. The germline CDR1 and CDR2 sequences are ENHRY and SYGVKD. The CDR3 sequence is CAIKTGGGQETQYF. The CDR3 DNA follows: TGTGCCATCAAAACGGGCGGGGGCCAAGAGACCCAGTACTTC.

The chain recombines TRBV12-3 or TRBV12-4 with TRBJ2-7; 7 bases align to TRBD2. CDR3 length: 12 residues. The ends lost 8 bases at V and 6 bases at J; junction bases unmatched: 7. The CDR3 nucleotides are TGTGCCAGCTCATGGCCGGGAGGCGAGCAGTACTTC. Protein: CASSWPGGEQYF.

The CDR3 reads CASSSGQFSGANVLTF. CDR3 coding DNA: TGTGCCAGCAGCTCAGGACAGTTCTCTGGGGCCAACGTCCTGACTTTC. V is TRBV7-3 and J is TRBJ2-6; a weak D match, TRBD1 (6 bases). The CDR3 extends over 16 amino acids. V lost 4 bases and J lost 0, with 10 bases in between. Germline values: CDR1 SGHTA, CDR2 FQGTGA.

The chain is built from TRBV7-3 and TRBJ2-1, with D perhaps matching TRBD2 (6 bases). This CDR3 has 16 amino acids. The V end lost 1 base, the J end lost 8 bases, and 18 bases lay between the germline ends. CDR1 SGHTA and CDR2 FQGTGA come from the germline V gene. The CDR3 loop reads CASSLSSGGPWYEQFF. In DNA form, the CDR3 reads TGTGCCAGCAGCTTAAGTAGTGGAGGGCCCTGGTATGAGCAGTTCTTC.

This rearrangement joins TRBV5-1 to TRBJ2-1, with a weak D call TRBD2 (5 bases). There are 15 residues in the CDR3. Germline V gives CDR1 SGHRS, CDR2 YFSETQ. Trimming removed 5 bases from V and 5 bases from J, with 17 bases in between. The chain's CDR3 is CASRPPGVPHNEQFF. As DNA, the CDR3 is TGCGCCAGCAGGCCGCCCGGGGTACCCCACAATGAGCAGTTCTTC.

The chain recombines TRBV29-1 with TRBJ2-7, with D possibly TRBD1 on 6 matching bases. Per the germline V gene, CDR1 is SQVTM and CDR2 is ANQGSEA. V lost 5 bases and J 6 bases, leaving 11 bases between the germline ends. This CDR3 comprises 11 residues. CDR3 in DNA: TGCAGCGTTCACCAGGGGTCCGAGCAGTACTTC. It yields the protein CSVHQGSEQYF.

This chain uses TRBV28 with TRBJ1-6; perhaps TRBD1 as D (6 bases). Germline V gene data show CDR1 as MDHEN and CDR2 as SYDVKM. This CDR3 is 14 amino acids long. Trimming shortened V by 6 bases and J by 4 bases, and 10 bases separated the two germline ends. As DNA, the CDR3 is TGTGCCAGCAGCCTGGGACAATATAATTCACCCCTCCACTTT. It encodes CASSLGQYNSPLHF.

This clone was detected once. This chain joins TRBV6-6 and TRBJ1-1, with a tentative D call TRBD1 (5 bases). The CDR3 sequence is 15 residues long. V shed 0 bases and J shed 5 bases, with 13 bases lying between them. Germline loops: CDR1 MNHNY, CDR2 SVGAGI (reference sequence). CDR3 nucleotide sequence: TGTGCCAGCAGTTACTCCAGGGACTGGTGGACTGAAGCTTTCTTT. Its translation: CASSYSRDWWTEAFF.

The V gene is TRBV2, the J gene TRBJ2-5; 12 bases align to TRBD1. The junction had 21 bases not matched to a gene; V was cut back by 7 bases and J by 6 bases. CDR1 and CDR2 from the germline V gene are SNHLY and FYNNEI. The CDR3 totals 19 residues. The CDR3 sequence: CASNTKKSGGTGGMKTQYF. In DNA form, the CDR3 reads TGTGCCAGCAACACGAAAAAATCTGGAGGGACAGGGGGCATGAAGACCCAGTACTTC.

The chain employs TRBV13 and TRBJ1-3; unclear D gene. This CDR3 region has 13 residues. The V and J ends lost 5 bases and 0 bases respectively, with 5 bases between them. Germline assignment: CDR1 PRHDT and CDR2 FYEKMQ (reference sequence). The CDR3 spells CASSKYSGNTIYF. Here the CDR3 DNA reads TGTGCCAGCAGCAAATACTCTGGAAACACCATATATTTT.

The chain joins TRBV19 to TRBJ1-2; no clear D gene. V lost 5 bases and J lost 4, with 14 bases in between. Germline CDR1 and CDR2: LNHDA and SQIVND (reference sequence). The CDR3 contains 14 residues. CDR3 nucleotide sequence: TGTGCCAGTAGTGTTTACAGTCCTACCTATGGCTACACCTTC. Its protein product is CASSVYSPTYGYTF.

The genes are TRBV6-6 and TRBJ1-5; 7 bases are a match to TRBD1. The CDR3 runs 13 residues. The germline V gene has CDR1 MNHNY and CDR2 SVGAGI (reference sequence). V was clipped by 6 bases and J by 9 bases; unmatched bases: 8. This CDR3 reads CASRRTGVGPQHF. CDR3 bases: TGTGCCAGCAGAAGGACAGGCGTGGGGCCCCAGCATTTT.

The rearrangement links TRBV30 to TRBJ2-7, with TRBD1 matching 11 bases. The CDR3 runs 14 residues. Trimming took 4 bases from V and 1 from J; bases not matched to a gene: 3. Germline loops: CDR1 GTSNPN, CDR2 SVGIG (reference sequence). The CDR3 DNA reads as TGTGCCTGGATGGGACAGGGGGTTTCCTACGAGCAGTACTTC. Its translation: CAWMGQGVSYEQYF.

This chain joins TRBV2 and TRBJ2-2; TRBD1 is a possible D gene (5 bases). There are 13 residues in the CDR3. Per the germline V gene, CDR1 is SNHLY and CDR2 is FYNNEI. V gave up 7 bases and J gave up 6 bases, with 12 bases separating them. As DNA, the CDR3 is TGTGCCAGCACCGGGCAGGGCCCCGGGGAGCTGTTTTTT. Its translation is CASTGQGPGELFF.

The genes are TRBV18 and TRBJ1-1; D is undetermined. Germline V CDR1 and CDR2: KGHSH, LQKENI. The V and J ends lost 3 bases and 3 bases respectively, with 11 bases between them. The CDR3 spans 14 residues. The CDR3 sequence: CASSPGRQDTEAFF. The CDR3 bases are TGTGCCAGCTCACCCGGTCGGCAGGACACTGAAGCTTTCTTT.

The genes are TRBV11-3 and TRBJ2-1, with 14 bases that match TRBD2. The germline CDR1 and CDR2 sequences are SGHNT and YENEEA. The CDR3 covers 17 residues. The J segment lost 5 bases and the V segment lost 3 bases, leaving 6 bases of the junction unmatched. The CDR3 DNA follows: TGTGCCAGCAGCTTCAGACAGGGACTAGCGGGGGACAATGAGCAGTTCTTC. Amino acids: CASSFRQGLAGDNEQFF.

This chain links TRBV19 with TRBJ2-1; a possible D gene is TRBD2 (6 bases). The CDR3 runs 14 residues. V lost 3 bases and J 6 bases, leaving 12 bases between the germline ends. Germline V gene sequence: CDR1 LNHDA, CDR2 SQIVND (reference sequence). The CDR3 sequence is CASSIQEGFNEQFF. The CDR3 nucleotides read TGTGCCAGTAGTATTCAGGAGGGGTTCAATGAGCAGTTCTTC.

This chain joins TRBV5-6 and TRBJ2-7; D is possibly TRBD2 (6 bases). V lost 6 bases and J 3 bases, leaving 28 bases between the germline ends. The CDR3 covers 18 residues. Germline V gene lookup returns CDR1 SGHDT and CDR2 YYEEEE. CDR3 region: CASTPYVSGYRGFYEQYF. The CDR3 nucleotides are TGTGCCAGCACGCCTTACGTTAGCGGATATAGAGGATTCTACGAGCAGTACTTC.

This clone has more than one count but fewer than ten. The chain combines TRBV5-1 with TRBJ2-5; 10 bases match TRBD1. Germline values: CDR1 SGHRS, CDR2 YFSETQ. The V gene end was trimmed by 1 base and the J gene end by 5 bases; junction bases not matched to a gene: 8. This CDR3 spans 16 amino acids. This chain's CDR3 is CASSLMVDRGYETQYF. In DNA, the CDR3 is TGCGCCAGCAGCTTGATGGTGGACAGGGGGTACGAGACCCAGTACTTC. Using reference TRBV5-1 and TRBJ2-5 for the parts outside the CDR3, the full variable domain is KAGVTQTPRYLIKTRGQQVTLSCSPISGHRSVSWYQQTPGQGLQFLFEYFSETQRNKGNFPGRFSGRQFSNSRSEMNVSTLELGDSALYLCASSLMVDRGYETQYFGPGTRLLVL.

This clone has just one count. The chain links TRBV9 to TRBJ1-1, with D unresolved. The CDR3 sequence is 13 residues long. Deletions cut 0 bases from V and 5 bases from J, with 8 bases between. Germline V gene data show CDR1 as SGDLS and CDR2 as YYNGEE. The CDR3 nucleotides read TGTGCCAGCAGCGTAGAAAGGAGAACTGAAGCTTTCTTT. Its protein is CASSVERRTEAFF.

This clone appeared a single time. This chain joins TRBV18 and TRBJ1-6; TRBD1 aligns across 12 bases. CDR1 and CDR2 (germline): KGHSH, LQKENI. Trimming at V came to 6 bases and at J to 7 bases, leaving 7 bases not matched to a gene. This CDR3 region has 16 residues. The CDR3 sequence: CASSSGQGAANSPLHF. The CDR3 DNA reads as TGTGCCAGCTCTTCGGGACAGGGGGCAGCCAATTCACCCCTCCACTTT.

The genes are TRBV7-9 and TRBJ1-5; weak D call: TRBD1 (6 bases). The germline V and J ends were trimmed by 2 bases and 2 bases, with 13 bases remaining between them. The CDR3 sequence is 16 residues long. The V gene's germline CDR1 is SEHNR and CDR2 FQNEAQ (reference sequence). CDR3 loop: CASSLFVGAGNQPQHF. In nucleotides, the CDR3 is TGTGCCAGCAGCTTATTCGTGGGGGCAGGCAATCAGCCCCAGCATTTT.

The genes are TRBV11-3 and TRBJ2-3; TRBD2 matches at 14 bases. J was trimmed by 2 bases and V by 5 bases; bases with no gene match: 3. This CDR3 has 16 amino acids. In germline, CDR1 is SGHNT, CDR2 YENEEA. CDR3 loop: CASSLGLAGVTDTQYF. CDR3 coding DNA: TGTGCCAGCAGCCTGGGACTAGCGGGGGTCACAGATACGCAGTATTTT.

The chain is built from TRBV4-1 and TRBJ2-7; TRBD2 aligns across 13 bases. V was clipped by 4 bases and J by 0 bases; unmatched bases: 9. CDR3 size: 18 residues. The germline gives CDR1 MGHRA, CDR2 YSYEKL. In DNA, the CDR3 is TGCGCCAGCAGCCTACGGGCCGGGACTAGCGGGACCTCCTACGAGCAGTACTTC. It translates to CASSLRAGTSGTSYEQYF.

This clone appeared a single time. This sequence joins TRBV7-2 and TRBJ2-5; the D gene is possibly TRBD2 (5 bases). Per the germline V gene, CDR1 is SGHTA and CDR2 is FQGNSA. CDR3 length: 14 amino acids. The ends were cut back, 4 bases at V and 2 bases at J, with 11 bases in the middle. CDR3 coding DNA: TGTGCCAGCAGCTACCCAACGGGACAAGAGACCCAGTACTTC. As protein: CASSYPTGQETQYF.